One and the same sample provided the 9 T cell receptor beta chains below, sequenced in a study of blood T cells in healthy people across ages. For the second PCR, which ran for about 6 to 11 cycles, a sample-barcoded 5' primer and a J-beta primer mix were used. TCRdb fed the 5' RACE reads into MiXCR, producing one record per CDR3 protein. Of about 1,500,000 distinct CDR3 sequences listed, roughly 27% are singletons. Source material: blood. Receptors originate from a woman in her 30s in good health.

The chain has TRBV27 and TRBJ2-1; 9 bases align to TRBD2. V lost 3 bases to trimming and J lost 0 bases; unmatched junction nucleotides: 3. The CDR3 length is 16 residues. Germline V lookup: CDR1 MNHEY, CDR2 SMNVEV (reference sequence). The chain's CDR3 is CASSFYSGSSYNEQFF. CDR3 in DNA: TGTGCCAGCAGTTTCTATAGCGGGAGCTCCTACAATGAGCAGTTCTTC.

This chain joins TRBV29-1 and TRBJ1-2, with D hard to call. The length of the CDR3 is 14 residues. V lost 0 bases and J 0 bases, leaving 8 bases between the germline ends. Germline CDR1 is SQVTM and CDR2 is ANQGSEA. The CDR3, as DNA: TGCAGCGTTGAAGATCCCAGATCTAACTATGGCTACACCTTC. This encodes CSVEDPRSNYGYTF. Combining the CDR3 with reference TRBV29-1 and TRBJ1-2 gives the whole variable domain SAVISQKPSRDICQRGTSLTIQCQVDSQVTMMFWYRQQPGQSLTLIATANQGSEATYESGFVIDKFPISRPNLTFSTLTVSNMSPEDSSIYLCSVEDPRSNYGYTFGSGTRLTVV.

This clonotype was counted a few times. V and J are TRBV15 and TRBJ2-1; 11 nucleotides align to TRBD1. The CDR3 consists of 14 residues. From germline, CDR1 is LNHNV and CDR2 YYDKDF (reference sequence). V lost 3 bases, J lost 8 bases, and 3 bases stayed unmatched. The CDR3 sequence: CATSRGQGGDEQFF. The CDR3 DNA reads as TGTGCCACCAGCAGGGGACAGGGGGGGGATGAGCAGTTCTTC.

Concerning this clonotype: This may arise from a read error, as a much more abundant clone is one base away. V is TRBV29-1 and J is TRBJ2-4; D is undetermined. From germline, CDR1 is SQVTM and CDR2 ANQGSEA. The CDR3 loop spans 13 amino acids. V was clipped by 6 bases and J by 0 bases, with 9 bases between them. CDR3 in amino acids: CSVHEAAKNIQYF. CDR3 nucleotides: TGCAGCGTGCACGAAGCAGCCAAAAACATTCAGTACTTC.

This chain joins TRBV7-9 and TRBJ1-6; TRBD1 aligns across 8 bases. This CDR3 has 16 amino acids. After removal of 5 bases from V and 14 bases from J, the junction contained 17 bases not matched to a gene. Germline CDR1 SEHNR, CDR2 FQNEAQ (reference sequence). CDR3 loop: CASSPLAGQDPWALHF. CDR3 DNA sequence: TGTGCCAGCAGCCCACTCGCGGGACAGGACCCATGGGCCCTCCACTTT.

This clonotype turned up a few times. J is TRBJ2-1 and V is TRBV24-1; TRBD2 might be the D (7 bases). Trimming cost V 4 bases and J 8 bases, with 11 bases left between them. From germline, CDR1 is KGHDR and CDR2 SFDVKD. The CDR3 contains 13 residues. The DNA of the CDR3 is TGTGCCACCAGTGAGGGGGGGGGCGATGAGCAGTTCTTC. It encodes CATSEGGGDEQFF.

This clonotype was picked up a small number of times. In DNA, the CDR3 is TGTGCCAGCAGAATGACTAGCGGGGGGACTGAGCAGTTCTTC. This gives the protein CASRMTSGGTEQFF. V usage is TRBV2 and J usage is TRBJ2-1; TRBD2 aligns across 13 bases. J was trimmed by 9 bases and V by 6 bases; bases with no gene match: 5. This CDR3 spans 14 amino acids. From germline, CDR1 is SNHLY and CDR2 FYNNEI.

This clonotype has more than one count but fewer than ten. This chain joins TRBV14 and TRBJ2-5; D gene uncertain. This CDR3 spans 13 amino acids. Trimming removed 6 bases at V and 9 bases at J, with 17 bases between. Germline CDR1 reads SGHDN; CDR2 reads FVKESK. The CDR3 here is CASSDDSLLAQYF. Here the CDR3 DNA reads TGTGCCAGCAGTGACGACTCCTTGTTGGCCCAGTACTTC.

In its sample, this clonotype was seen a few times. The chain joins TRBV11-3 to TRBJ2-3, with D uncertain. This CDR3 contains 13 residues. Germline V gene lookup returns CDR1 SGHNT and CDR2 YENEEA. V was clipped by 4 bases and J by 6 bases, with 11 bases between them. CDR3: CASSSVSADTQYF. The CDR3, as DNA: TGTGCCAGCAGCTCAGTCTCAGCGGATACGCAGTATTTT.